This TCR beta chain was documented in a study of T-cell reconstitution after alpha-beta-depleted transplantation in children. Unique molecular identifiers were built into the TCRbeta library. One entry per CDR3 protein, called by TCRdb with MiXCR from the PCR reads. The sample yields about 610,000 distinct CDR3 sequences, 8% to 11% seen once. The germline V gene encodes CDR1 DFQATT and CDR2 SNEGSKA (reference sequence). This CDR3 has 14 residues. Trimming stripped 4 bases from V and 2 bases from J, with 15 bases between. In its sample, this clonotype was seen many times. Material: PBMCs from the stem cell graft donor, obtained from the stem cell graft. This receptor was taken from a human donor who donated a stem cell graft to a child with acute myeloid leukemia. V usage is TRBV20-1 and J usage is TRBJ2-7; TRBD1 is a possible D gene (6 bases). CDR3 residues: CSAMAARGTYEQYF. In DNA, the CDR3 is TGCAGTGCTATGGCGGCCAGGGGAACCTACGAGCAGTACTTC.